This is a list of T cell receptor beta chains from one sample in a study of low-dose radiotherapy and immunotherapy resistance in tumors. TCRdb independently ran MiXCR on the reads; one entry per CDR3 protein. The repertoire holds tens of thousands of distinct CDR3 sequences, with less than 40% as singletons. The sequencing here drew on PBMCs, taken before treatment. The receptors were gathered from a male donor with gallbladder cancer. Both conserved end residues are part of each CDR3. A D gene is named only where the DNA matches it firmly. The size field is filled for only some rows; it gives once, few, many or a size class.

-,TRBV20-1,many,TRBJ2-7,CSARDLELQIYEQYF,TGCAGTGCTAGAGATCTAGAACTCCAGATCTACGAGCAGTACTTC
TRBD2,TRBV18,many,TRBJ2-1,CASSQNSGASGSLDEQFF,TGTGCCAGCTCTCAAAACTCTGGGGCTAGCGGGAGTTTGGATGAGCAGTTCTTC
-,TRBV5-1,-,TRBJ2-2,CASSFYYGTGELFF,TGCGCCAGCAGCTTCTATTATGGCACCGGGGAGCTGTTTTTT
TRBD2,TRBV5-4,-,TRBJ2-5,CASSSGGPARGNQETQYF,TGTGCCAGCAGCTCGGGCGGGCCAGCGCGGGGGAACCAAGAGACCCAGTACTTC
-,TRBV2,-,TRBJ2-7,CASRGLPGYEQYF,TGTGCCAGCAGGGGACTCCCGGGCTACGAGCAGTACTTC
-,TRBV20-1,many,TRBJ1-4,CSARVLGPFGEKLFF,TGCAGTGCTAGAGTGTTAGGGCCATTTGGGGAAAAACTGTTTTTT
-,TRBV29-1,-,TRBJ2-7,CSVTDRSSYEQYF,TGCAGCGTGACCGACAGGAGCTCCTACGAGCAGTACTTC
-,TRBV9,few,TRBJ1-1,CASSEGPTNTEAFF,TGTGCCAGCAGCGAGGGACCGACGAACACTGAAGCTTTCTTT
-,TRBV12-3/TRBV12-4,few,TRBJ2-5,CASSPRGHQETQYF,TGTGCCAGCAGTCCCAGGGGACACCAAGAGACCCAGTACTTC
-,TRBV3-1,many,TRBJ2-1,CASSHNYNEQFF,TGTGCCAGCAGCCACAACTACAATGAGCAGTTCTTC
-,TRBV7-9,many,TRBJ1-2,CASSVRDYGYTF,TGTGCCAGCAGCGTCCGGGACTATGGCTACACCTTC
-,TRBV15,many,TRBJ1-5,CATRSGHQPQHF,TGTGCCACCAGAAGCGGCCATCAGCCCCAGCATTTT
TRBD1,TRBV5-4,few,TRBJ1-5,CASSLGTGGGNQPQHF,TGTGCCAGCAGCTTGGGAACAGGGGGAGGGAATCAGCCCCAGCATTTT
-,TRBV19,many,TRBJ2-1,CASSITESSYNEQFF,TGTGCCAGTAGTATAACAGAGAGCTCCTACAATGAGCAGTTCTTC
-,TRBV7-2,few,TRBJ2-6,CASSFGGAGANVLTF,TGTGCCAGCAGCTTTGGGGGGGCCGGGGCCAACGTCCTGACTTTC
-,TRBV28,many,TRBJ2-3,CASSFSGAPDTQYF,TGTGCCAGCAGTTTTTCGGGAGCCCCGGATACGCAGTATTTT
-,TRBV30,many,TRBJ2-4,CAWSRTELAKNIQYF,TGTGCCTGGAGCCGGACAGAACTAGCCAAAAACATTCAGTACTTC
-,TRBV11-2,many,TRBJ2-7,CASSLESGGSSYEQYF,TGTGCCAGCAGCTTAGAGTCGGGGGGCTCCTCCTACGAGCAGTACTTC
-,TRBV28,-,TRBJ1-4,CASAGGTTRGKLLFF,TGTGCCAGCGCGGGGGGAACAACACGGGGAAAACTGTTGTTTTTT
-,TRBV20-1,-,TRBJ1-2,CSARAYSNYGYTF,TGCAGTGCGAGAGCTTACAGTAACTATGGCTACACCTTC
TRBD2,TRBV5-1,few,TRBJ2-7,CASSFSGGAGEQYF,TGCGCCAGCAGCTTTAGCGGGGGGGCCGGTGAGCAGTACTTC
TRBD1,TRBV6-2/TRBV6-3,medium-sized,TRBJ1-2,CASSYEAGGNYGYTF,TGTGCCAGCAGTTACGAGGCAGGGGGTAACTATGGCTACACCTTC
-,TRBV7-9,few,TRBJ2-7,CASSLSPASDEQYF,TGTGCCAGCAGCTTAAGTCCCGCGTCCGACGAGCAGTACTTC
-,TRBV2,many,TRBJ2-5,CASSPRETQYF,TGTGCCAGCAGCCCTCGGGAGACCCAGTACTTC
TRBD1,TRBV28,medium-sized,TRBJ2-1,CASSSGDRGHLAMSQRTYNEQFF,TGTGCCAGCAGTTCGGGGGACAGGGGACACCTGGCAATGTCGCAACGGACCTACAATGAGCAGTTCTTC
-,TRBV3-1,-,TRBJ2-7,CASKGTDEQYF,TGTGCCAGCAAGGGGACCGACGAGCAGTACTTC
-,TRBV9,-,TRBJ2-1,CASSVVDGIYEQFF,TGTGCCAGCAGCGTAGTTGACGGCATCTATGAGCAGTTCTTC
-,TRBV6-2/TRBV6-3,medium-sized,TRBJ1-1,CASSLFWGVNTEAFF,TGTGCCAGCAGCTTATTTTGGGGGGTCAACACTGAAGCTTTCTTT
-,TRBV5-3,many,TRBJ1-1,CASSLGPNTEAFF,TGTGCCAGCAGCTTAGGGCCGAACACTGAAGCTTTCTTT
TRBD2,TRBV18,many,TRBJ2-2,CASSPLSTSGDLTGELFF,TGTGCCAGCTCACCACTTTCGACTAGCGGAGATCTCACCGGGGAGCTGTTTTTT
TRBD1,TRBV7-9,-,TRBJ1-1,CASSPRQGYTEAFF,TGTGCCAGCAGCCCGCGACAGGGCTACACTGAAGCTTTCTTT
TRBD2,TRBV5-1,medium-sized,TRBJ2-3,CASSLGASGGLTQYF,TGTGCCAGCAGCTTGGGTGCTAGCGGGGGTTTGACGCAGTATTTT
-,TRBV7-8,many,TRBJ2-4,CASSQQRRGIKNIQYF,TGTGCCAGCAGCCAACAGAGGCGGGGAATCAAAAACATTCAGTACTTC
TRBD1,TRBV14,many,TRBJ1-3,CASSPGQGAGNTIYF,TGTGCCAGCAGCCCGGGACAGGGGGCTGGAAACACCATATATTTT
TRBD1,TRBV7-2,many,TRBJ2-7,CASSPRGTGVYEQYF,TGTGCCAGCAGCCCACGCGGGACAGGGGTTTACGAGCAGTACTTC
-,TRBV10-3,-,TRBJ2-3,CAIKGDTDTQYF,TGTGCCATCAAGGGAGACACAGATACGCAGTATTTT
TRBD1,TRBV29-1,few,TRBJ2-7,CSARWTGITYEQYF,TGCAGCGCGCGATGGACAGGGATTACCTACGAGCAGTACTTC
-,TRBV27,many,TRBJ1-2,CASSERDRGYTF,TGTGCCAGCAGTGAGAGGGACCGCGGCTACACCTTC
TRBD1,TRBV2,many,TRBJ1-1,CASSEPTGDGGGTEAFF,TGTGCCAGCAGCGAGCCGACAGGGGACGGGGGGGGCACTGAAGCTTTCTTT
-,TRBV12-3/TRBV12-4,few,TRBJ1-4,CASSLHAGATNEKLFF,TGTGCCAGCAGTCTTCACGCAGGGGCAACTAATGAAAAACTGTTTTTT
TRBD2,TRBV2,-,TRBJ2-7,CASTISGSSYEQYF,TGTGCCAGCACCATTAGCGGGAGCTCCTACGAGCAGTACTTC
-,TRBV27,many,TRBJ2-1,CASSTPTSRGLAYNEQFF,TGTGCCAGCAGTACCCCCACCTCCAGGGGACTCGCCTACAATGAGCAGTTCTTC
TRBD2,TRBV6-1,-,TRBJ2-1,CASTATSGRASDEQFF,TGTGCCAGCACCGCGACTAGCGGGAGGGCAAGCGATGAGCAGTTCTTC
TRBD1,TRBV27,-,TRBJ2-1,CASSQGDRGSYNEQFF,TGTGCCAGCAGTCAGGGGGACAGGGGATCGTACAATGAGCAGTTCTTC
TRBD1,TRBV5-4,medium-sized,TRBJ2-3,CASSRPGQGARGTDTQYF,TGTGCCAGCAGCCGCCCGGGACAGGGGGCGCGGGGCACAGATACGCAGTATTTT
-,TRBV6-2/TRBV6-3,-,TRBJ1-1,CASSVGGGWTEAFF,TGTGCCAGCAGTGTCGGCGGGGGGTGGACTGAAGCTTTCTTT
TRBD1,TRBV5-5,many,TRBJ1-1,CASSLLTGANTEAFF,TGTGCCAGCAGCTTATTAACAGGGGCGAACACTGAAGCTTTCTTT
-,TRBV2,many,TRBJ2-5,CASSVRALGQETQYF,TGTGCCAGCAGTGTTAGGGCGTTGGGGCAAGAGACCCAGTACTTC
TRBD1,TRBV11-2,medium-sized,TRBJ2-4,CASSPSTGAKNIQYF,TGTGCCAGCAGCCCCTCGACAGGGGCCAAAAACATTCAGTACTTC
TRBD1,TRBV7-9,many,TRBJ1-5,CASSSGTGPNQPQHF,TGTGCCAGCAGCTCCGGGACAGGGCCAAATCAGCCCCAGCATTTT
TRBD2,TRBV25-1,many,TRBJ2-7,CASSEGRGNTYEQYF,TGTGCCAGCAGTGAGGGGCGGGGGAATACCTACGAGCAGTACTTC
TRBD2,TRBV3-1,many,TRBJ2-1,CASSQRWGFREGYNEQFF,TGTGCCAGCAGCCAAAGATGGGGGTTTCGGGAGGGATACAATGAGCAGTTCTTC
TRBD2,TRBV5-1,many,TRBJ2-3,CASSSRLAGASTDTQYF,TGCGCCAGCAGCTCCAGACTAGCGGGGGCTAGCACAGATACGCAGTATTTT
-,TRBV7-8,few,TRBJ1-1,CASSLYPPKGGTTEAFF,TGTGCCAGCAGCTTATATCCACCCAAGGGGGGAACCACTGAAGCTTTCTTT
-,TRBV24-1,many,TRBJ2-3,CATSDLSRTGTDTQYF,TGTGCCACCAGTGATTTGTCCCGGACGGGCACAGATACGCAGTATTTT
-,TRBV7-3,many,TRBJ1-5,CASSLARGQPQHF,TGTGCCAGCAGCTTAGCAAGGGGTCAGCCCCAGCATTTT